This entry concerns a single T cell receptor beta chain. As to treatment: preoperative locoregional IRX-2 cytokine immunotherapy. Preoperative locoregional IRX-2 cytokine immunotherapy was tested in the phase Ib source study. Per the germline V gene, CDR1 is SGHRS and CDR2 is YFSETQ. The CDR3 contains 15 residues. Trimming cost V 4 bases and J 5 bases; bases outside gene matches: 8. This sample stems from a study of preoperative IRX-2 immunotherapy in early breast cancer. The table came from immunoSEQ multiplex PCR; TCRdb's copy has only in-frame clones and leaves some out. This sample carries about 1,200 clones, 60% to 80% of them seen once, and the ten largest clones take 7% to 8%.

The sequencing used tumor tissue, collected after IRX-2 immunotherapy. The sequence derives from a human donor with breast cancer. V and J are TRBV5-1 and TRBJ2-5; 10 bases agree with TRBD2. CDR3: CASSQTTSGRETQYF. As DNA, the CDR3 is TGCGCCAGCAGCCAGACGACTAGCGGGCGGGAGACCCAGTACTTC.